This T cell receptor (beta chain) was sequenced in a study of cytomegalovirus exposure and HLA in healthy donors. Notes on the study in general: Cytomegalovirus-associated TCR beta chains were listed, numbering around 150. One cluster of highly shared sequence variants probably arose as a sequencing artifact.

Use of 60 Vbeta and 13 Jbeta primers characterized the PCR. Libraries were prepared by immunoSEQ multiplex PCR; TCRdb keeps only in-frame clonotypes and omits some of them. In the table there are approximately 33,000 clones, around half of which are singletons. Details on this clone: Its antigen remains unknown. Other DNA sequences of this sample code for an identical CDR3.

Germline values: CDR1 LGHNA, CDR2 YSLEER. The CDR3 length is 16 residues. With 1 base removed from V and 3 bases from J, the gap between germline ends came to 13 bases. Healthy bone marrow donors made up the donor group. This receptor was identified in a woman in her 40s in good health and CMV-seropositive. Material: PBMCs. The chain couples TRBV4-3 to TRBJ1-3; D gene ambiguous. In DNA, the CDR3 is TGCGCCAGCAGCCAAGGTCTAGGCAAAGTTGGAAACACCATATATTTT. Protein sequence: CASSQGLGKVGNTIYF.